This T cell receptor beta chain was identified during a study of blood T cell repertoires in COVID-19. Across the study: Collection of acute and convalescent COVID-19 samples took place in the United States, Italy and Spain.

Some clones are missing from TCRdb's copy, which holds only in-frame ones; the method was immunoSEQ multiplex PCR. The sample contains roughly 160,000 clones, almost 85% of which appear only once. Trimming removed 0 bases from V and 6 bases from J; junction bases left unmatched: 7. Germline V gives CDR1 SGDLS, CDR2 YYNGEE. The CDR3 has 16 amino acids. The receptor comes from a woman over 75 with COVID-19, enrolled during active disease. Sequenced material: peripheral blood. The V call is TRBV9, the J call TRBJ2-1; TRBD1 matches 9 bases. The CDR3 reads CASSVGLGQGFNEQFF. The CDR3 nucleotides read TGTGCCAGCAGCGTAGGCCTGGGACAGGGCTTCAATGAGCAGTTCTTC.